This TCR beta chain comes out of a study of shared clonotypes between healthy human individuals. General study points: Non-shared clonotypes displayed generation probabilities falling below those of clonotypes present in all four donors. The sharing of 5% to 6.5% of naive CD4 clonotypes was seen across several donors.

The method was immunoSEQ multiplex PCR; TCRdb's version includes in-frame clones alone and lacks a portion of them. Of around 1,000,000 clones listed, 60% to 85% were seen once; the top ten hold 0.85% to 1%. Germline loops: CDR1 SNHLY, CDR2 FYNNEI. This CDR3 region has 14 residues. V dropped 7 bases and J dropped 2 bases, with 12 bases sitting between them. Points on this clone: Its antigen is as yet unknown.

The sample comprised memory CD4+ T cells from PBMCs. The subset is: CD45RA-negative fraction. The TCR comes from a young man in good health. Some clones in this sample may be carry-over from other donors' samples. The chain joins TRBV2 to TRBJ2-1; D gene ambiguous. The CDR3, as DNA: TGTGCCAGCAAGGAGAGCCAACCCTACAATGAGCAGTTCTTC. This translates into CASKESQPYNEQFF.